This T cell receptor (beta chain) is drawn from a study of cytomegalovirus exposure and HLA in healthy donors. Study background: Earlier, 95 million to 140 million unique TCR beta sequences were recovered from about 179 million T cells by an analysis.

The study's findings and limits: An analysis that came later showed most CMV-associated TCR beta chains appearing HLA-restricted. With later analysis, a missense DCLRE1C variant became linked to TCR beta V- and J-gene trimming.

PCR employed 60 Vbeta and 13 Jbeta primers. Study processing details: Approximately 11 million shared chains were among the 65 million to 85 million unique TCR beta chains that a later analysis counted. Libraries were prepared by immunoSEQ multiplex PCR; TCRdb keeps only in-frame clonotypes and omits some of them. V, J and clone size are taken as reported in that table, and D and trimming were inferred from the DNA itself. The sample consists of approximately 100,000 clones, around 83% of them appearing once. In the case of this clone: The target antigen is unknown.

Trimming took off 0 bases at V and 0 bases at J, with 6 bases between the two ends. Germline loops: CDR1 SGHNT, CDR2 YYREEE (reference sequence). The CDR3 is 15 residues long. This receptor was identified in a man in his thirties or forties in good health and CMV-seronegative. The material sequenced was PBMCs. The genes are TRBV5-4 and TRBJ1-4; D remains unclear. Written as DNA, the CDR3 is TGTGCCAGCAGCTTGGATAGTGCAACTAATGAAAAACTGTTTTTT. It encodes CASSLDSATNEKLFF.